These T cell receptor beta chains were read from a single sample in a study of blood T cell repertoires in COVID-19. Data came from immunoSEQ multiplex PCR; TCRdb stores just in-frame clones and leaves some out. The sample holds fewer than 200,000 clones; about 86% are singletons and the top ten take 20% to 25%. The sample comprised PBMCs or T cells enriched from blood (not recorded which). These receptors all stem from a woman aged 40 to 49 in a cohort exposed to, infected with or recovered from COVID-19 (not recorded which). Both conserved end residues are part of each CDR3. The D gene is left open where the match is weak. The size of a clone is reported for some rows only, either as once, few or many, or as a class for expanded clones.

v_gene: TRBV27
j_gene: TRBJ1-1
d_gene: NA
abundance: NA
CDR3aa: CASSLSRGMNTEAFF
CDR3nt: TGTGCCAGCAGTTTAAGCAGGGGAATGAACACTGAAGCTTTCTTT

v_gene: TRBV4-2
j_gene: TRBJ1-1
d_gene: NA
abundance: NA
CDR3aa: CATGGGTEAFF
CDR3nt: TGTGCCACCGGGGGGGGTACTGAAGCTTTCTTT

v_gene: TRBV10-3
j_gene: TRBJ2-7
d_gene: TRBD2
abundance: NA
CDR3aa: CAITKTSGAYEQYF
CDR3nt: TGTGCCATCACCAAGACTAGCGGAGCCTACGAGCAGTACTTC

v_gene: TRBV5-6
j_gene: TRBJ2-7
d_gene: NA
abundance: NA
CDR3aa: CASSSGISYYEQYF
CDR3nt: TGTGCCAGCAGCTCAGGGATTTCTTACTACGAGCAGTACTTC

v_gene: TRBV5-1
j_gene: TRBJ2-6
d_gene: NA
abundance: NA
CDR3aa: CASSLGTLAANVLTF
CDR3nt: TGCGCCAGCAGCTTGGGCACCCTGGCTGCCAACGTCCTGACTTTC

v_gene: TRBV4-1
j_gene: TRBJ1-5
d_gene: TRBD1
abundance: NA
CDR3aa: CASSQVPTGGGGNQPQHF
CDR3nt: TGCGCCAGCAGCCAAGTTCCCACAGGGGGCGGGGGCAATCAGCCCCAGCATTTT

v_gene: TRBV7-9
j_gene: TRBJ1-5
d_gene: NA
abundance: NA
CDR3aa: CASSKEGGAFQPQHF
CDR3nt: TGTGCCAGCAGCAAGGAGGGAGGGGCATTTCAGCCCCAGCATTTT

v_gene: TRBV27
j_gene: TRBJ2-1
d_gene: NA
abundance: NA
CDR3aa: CASSLSGPSYNEQFF
CDR3nt: TGTGCCAGCAGTTTGTCAGGGCCCTCCTACAATGAGCAGTTCTTC

v_gene: TRBV29-1
j_gene: TRBJ1-1
d_gene: NA
abundance: NA
CDR3aa: CSVPGQKAEAFF
CDR3nt: TGCAGCGTTCCAGGACAGAAAGCTGAAGCTTTCTTT

v_gene: TRBV24-1
j_gene: TRBJ2-1
d_gene: NA
abundance: NA
CDR3aa: CATSAYNEQFF
CDR3nt: TGTGCCACCAGTGCGTACAATGAGCAGTTCTTC

v_gene: TRBV19
j_gene: TRBJ2-1
d_gene: NA
abundance: NA
CDR3aa: CASSISSLVASSYNEQFF
CDR3nt: TGTGCCAGTAGTATATCGTCCCTTGTGGCAAGCTCCTACAATGAGCAGTTCTTC

v_gene: TRBV9
j_gene: TRBJ2-2
d_gene: TRBD2
abundance: few
CDR3aa: CASSVVAGADTGELFF
CDR3nt: TGTGCCAGCAGCGTAGTTGCGGGAGCGGACACCGGGGAGCTGTTTTTT

v_gene: TRBV27
j_gene: TRBJ2-5
d_gene: NA
abundance: NA
CDR3aa: CASSPTPSTQETQYF
CDR3nt: TGTGCCAGCAGTCCCACTCCGTCCACCCAAGAGACCCAGTACTTC

v_gene: TRBV18
j_gene: TRBJ2-2
d_gene: NA
abundance: NA
CDR3aa: CASSPSAGGVGTGELFF
CDR3nt: TGTGCCAGCTCACCTTCGGCAGGAGGGGTAGGCACCGGGGAGCTGTTTTTT

v_gene: TRBV9
j_gene: TRBJ2-1
d_gene: NA
abundance: NA
CDR3aa: CASNPGSGYNEQFF
CDR3nt: TGTGCCAGCAACCCAGGGAGCGGGTACAATGAGCAGTTCTTC

v_gene: TRBV19
j_gene: TRBJ1-1
d_gene: NA
abundance: NA
CDR3aa: CASSIAGRGNTEAFF
CDR3nt: TGTGCCAGTAGTATAGCGGGCAGGGGAAACACTGAAGCTTTCTTT

v_gene: TRBV5-5
j_gene: TRBJ1-1
d_gene: NA
abundance: NA
CDR3aa: CASSRRGDFEAFF
CDR3nt: TGTGCCAGCAGCCGGAGGGGAGACTTTGAAGCTTTCTTT